This passage covers 21 T cell receptor beta chains from one sample sequenced in a study of blood T cell repertoires in COVID-19 (dated by TCRdb to 2019 to 2021). Receptor amplification or capture employed the immunoSEQ multiplex PCR assay. Held by TCRdb, this immuneACCESS table contains in-frame sequences only and omits some clones. Under half of the omission traces to an unresolved V gene where checked; the cause of the rest is unknown. The sample includes a few hundred thousand clones, with about 79% observed a single time. The ten largest clonotypes hold 1.4% of the sample. Sequencing was done on a sample of peripheral blood. Receptors originate from a middle-aged woman who had recovered from COVID-19.

The CDR3 reads CATSFGQGALGTEAFF. CDR3 nucleotide sequence: TGTGCCACCAGTTTCGGACAGGGGGCCCTGGGAACTGAAGCTTTCTTT. The chain has TRBV15 and TRBJ1-1, with 11 nucleotides matching TRBD1. Germline CDR1 is LNHNV and CDR2 is YYDKDF (reference sequence). Trimming removed 6 bases from V and 5 bases from J; junction bases left unmatched: 11. The CDR3 is made up of 16 amino acids.

The CDR3 reads CASSYSFLPEDYGYTF. In DNA, the CDR3 is TGTGCCAGCAGTTACTCGTTTCTCCCGGAGGACTATGGCTACACCTTC. J is TRBJ1-2 and V is TRBV6-2 or TRBV6-3; no clear D gene. The germline CDR1 and CDR2 sequences are MNHEY and SVGEGT. The V end was cut by 0 bases, the J end by 3 bases, with 14 bases between. There are 16 residues in the CDR3.

A word on this clone: The same CDR3 arises from other DNA sequences in this sample as well. The CDR3 loop reads CASSPSTDTQYF. The CDR3 DNA reads as TGTGCCAGCAGCCCATCCACAGATACGCAGTATTTT. V usage is TRBV7-2 and J usage is TRBJ2-3; no clear D gene. The CDR3 has 12 amino acids. The germline V gene encodes CDR1 SGHTA and CDR2 FQGNSA. Trimming pared 5 bases from V and 2 bases from J, leaving 5 bases between.

This rearrangement joins TRBV19 to TRBJ1-2, with 8 bases aligning to TRBD1. V gave up 2 bases and J gave up 6 bases; unmatched junction bases: 5. Germline loops: CDR1 LNHDA, CDR2 SQIVND (reference sequence). CDR3 length: 14 residues. In DNA form, the CDR3 reads TGTGCCAGTAGTATACGGGACAGGACAAATGGCTACACCTTC. Protein sequence: CASSIRDRTNGYTF.

This rearrangement joins TRBV11-2 to TRBJ2-5, with D possibly matching TRBD1 (6 bases). The germline V and J ends were trimmed by 3 bases and 1 base, with 12 bases remaining between them. CDR1 SGHAT and CDR2 FQNNGV come from the germline V gene. The CDR3 spans 15 residues. CDR3 loop: CASSFEDSLQETQYF. The DNA for the CDR3 is TGTGCCAGCAGCTTTGAGGACAGTCTCCAAGAGACCCAGTACTTC.

The chain recombines TRBV5-1 with TRBJ2-1; 8 nucleotides match TRBD2. V gave up 0 bases and J gave up 4 bases; unmatched junction bases: 3. The CDR3 runs to 15 residues. Per germline, CDR1 SGHRS and CDR2 YFSETQ. The CDR3 nucleotides are TGCGCCAGCAGCTTGGCGTCTAGCGGGTACAATGAGCAGTTCTTC. Its translation is CASSLASSGYNEQFF.

The chain is built from TRBV3-1 (or the pseudogene TRBV3-2) and TRBJ2-1, with D perhaps TRBD1 (5 bases). The V and J ends lost 4 bases and 10 bases respectively, with 11 bases between them. The CDR3 is 12 residues long. Germline V lookup: CDR1 LGHDT, CDR2 YNNKEL (reference sequence). The CDR3 nucleotides read TGTGCCAGCAGCCCCAATTACAGGGAGCAGTTCTTC. Its translation: CASSPNYREQFF.

The J gene is TRBJ2-7, the V gene TRBV6-6; D is possibly TRBD2 (6 bases). Germline CDR1 is MNHNY and CDR2 is SVGAGI (reference sequence). V lost 5 bases and J 2 bases, leaving 16 bases between the germline ends. The CDR3 spans 15 residues. The CDR3 is CASSRTGDSAYEQYF. The CDR3 DNA follows: TGTGCCAGCAGTAGGACGGGGGATAGTGCCTACGAGCAGTACTTC.

The chain couples TRBV7-9 to TRBJ1-4, with D hard to call. The CDR3 sequence is 14 residues long. Germline CDR1 SEHNR, CDR2 FQNEAQ (reference sequence). V was shortened by 6 bases and J by 7 bases, with 15 bases between the two germline ends. The CDR3 is CASRLTVSSEKLFF. In DNA form, the CDR3 reads TGTGCCAGCAGGTTGACCGTCTCGAGTGAAAAACTGTTTTTT. Based on the CDR3 plus reference TRBV7-9 and TRBJ1-4, the full variable domain is DTGVSQNPRHKITKRGQNVTFRCDPISEHNRLYWYRQTLGQGPEFLTYFQNEAQLEKSRLLSDRFSAERPKGSFSTLEIQRTEQGDSAMYLCASRLTVSSEKLFFGSGTQLSVL.

The gene calls are TRBV25-1 and TRBJ1-5; D is unclear. The CDR3 is 15 amino acids. The V end lost 3 bases, the J end lost 2 bases, and 11 bases lay between the germline ends. Looked up from germline, CDR1 is MGHDK and CDR2 is SYGVNS. The CDR3: CASSDGGFGNQPQHF. The CDR3 nucleotides read TGTGCCAGCAGTGATGGAGGTTTCGGCAATCAGCCCCAGCATTTT.

This clone has only a few counts. This rearrangement joins TRBV7-9 to TRBJ1-5; 10 bases map to TRBD1. V shed 5 bases and J 5 bases; nucleotides not matched to a gene: 3. The CDR3 is 14 residues long. Germline V gene lookup returns CDR1 SEHNR and CDR2 FQNEAQ (reference sequence). CDR3 amino acids: CASSAGTGDQPQHF. CDR3 DNA: TGTGCCAGCAGCGCCGGGACAGGGGATCAGCCCCAGCATTTT.

CDR3 DNA sequence: TGTGCCAGCAGCCCGACAGGGGGAAATCAGCCCCAGCATTTT. Its translation: CASSPTGGNQPQHF. This rearrangement joins TRBV6-5 to TRBJ1-5; 9 bases agree with TRBD1. Losses at the gene ends were 6 bases for V and 4 bases for J; bases not matched to a gene: 4. The V gene's germline CDR1 is MNHEY and CDR2 SVGAGI. CDR3 length: 14 amino acids.

In its sample, this clone was seen once. This chain uses TRBV12-5 with TRBJ2-5; 10 bases match TRBD2. Germline CDR1 reads LGHNT; CDR2 reads FRNRAP. J was trimmed by 5 bases and V by 1 base; bases with no gene match: 10. The CDR3 length is 17 residues. The CDR3 spells CASGLAPGLADGETQYF. CDR3 sequence (DNA): TGTGCTAGTGGTTTGGCACCAGGACTAGCGGACGGGGAGACCCAGTACTTC.

The genes are TRBV4-3 and TRBJ2-1; possible D gene TRBD2, 6 bases. The length of the CDR3 is 16 residues. Germline CDR1 reads LGHNA; CDR2 reads YSLEER. Trimming removed 0 bases from V and 4 bases from J, with 13 bases in between. In DNA form, the CDR3 reads TGCGCCAGCAGCCAAGATTTGGGGGGAGAGTACAATGAGCAGTTCTTC. This encodes CASSQDLGGEYNEQFF.

This clone appeared once. The V gene is TRBV7-9, the J gene TRBJ1-4; D uncertain. Deletions cut 5 bases from V and 8 bases from J, with 18 bases between. Per germline, CDR1 SEHNR and CDR2 FQNEAQ (reference sequence). The CDR3 sequence is 15 residues long. CDR3 nucleotide sequence: TGTGCCAGCAGCCGACGGGTCCTCGGAGGCGAAAAACTGTTTTTT. Translating gives CASSRRVLGGEKLFF. Looking up the rest from reference TRBV7-9 and TRBJ1-4 gives the full variable domain: DTGVSQNPRHKITKRGQNVTFRCDPISEHNRLYWYRQTLGQGPEFLTYFQNEAQLEKSRLLSDRFSAERPKGSFSTLEIQRTEQGDSAMYLCASSRRVLGGEKLFFGSGTQLSVL.

The V and J genes are TRBV30 and TRBJ2-1; TRBD1 is a possible D gene (6 bases). CDR3 length equals 14 residues. Germline V gene data show CDR1 as GTSNPN and CDR2 as SVGIG (reference sequence). V lost 4 bases, J lost 0 bases, and 10 bases lay in between. The CDR3 region has the DNA TGTGCCTGGAATAGAGGGGGCTCCTACAATGAGCAGTTCTTC. Translated, it gives CAWNRGGSYNEQFF.

The chain links TRBV10-2 to TRBJ1-1, with 12 bases fitting TRBD1. CDR3 length equals 15 residues. The V gene's germline CDR1 is WSHSY and CDR2 SAAADI. Germline trimming cut 3 bases from V and 6 bases from J; bases unmatched to any gene: 5. The CDR3 spells CASSDYGTGGPEAFF. The CDR3 DNA follows: TGCGCCAGCAGTGATTACGGGACAGGGGGCCCTGAAGCTTTCTTT.

The rearrangement links TRBV19 to TRBJ1-5, with TRBD1 as a possible D gene (6 bases). Germline V CDR1 and CDR2: LNHDA, SQIVND (reference sequence). The CDR3 length is 14 residues. Trimming removed 2 bases at V and 5 bases at J, with 10 bases between. The CDR3 DNA reads TGTGCCAGTAGTATACAGGGGATTCATCAGCCCCAGCATTTT. Translation: CASSIQGIHQPQHF.

The chain joins TRBV5-4 to TRBJ1-2; 8 bases map to TRBD1. Germline assignment: CDR1 SGHNT and CDR2 YYREEE (reference sequence). The junction had 6 bases not matched to a gene; V was cut back by 2 bases and J by 6 bases. This CDR3 has 14 amino acids. The CDR3 nucleotides read TGTGCCAGCAGCTTAGGACAGGGCGTTGATGGCTACACCTTC. The encoded protein is CASSLGQGVDGYTF.

The chain carries TRBV19 and TRBJ2-3; weak D call: TRBD1 (6 bases). Trimming took off 6 bases at V and 3 bases at J, with 16 bases between the two ends. The CDR3 contains 15 residues. Looked up from germline, CDR1 is LNHDA and CDR2 is SQIVND (reference sequence). The CDR3 here is CASSLGQPGTDTQYF. The DNA for the CDR3 is TGTGCCAGTAGCCTCGGACAGCCAGGGACAGATACGCAGTATTTT.

CDR3 DNA: TGTGCCAGCAGCTTTAGACAGGGGTTAACTGAAGCTTTCTTT. Encoded protein: CASSFRQGLTEAFF. J is TRBJ1-1 and V is TRBV5-4; TRBD1 agrees at 8 bases. This CDR3 is 14 amino acids long. V was clipped by 2 bases and J by 5 bases; unmatched bases: 5. Germline V gene data show CDR1 as SGHNT and CDR2 as YYREEE (reference sequence).